Following are 22 T cell receptor beta chains from one sample sequenced in a study of blood T cell repertoires in COVID-19. The table came from immunoSEQ multiplex PCR; TCRdb's copy has only in-frame clones and leaves some out. Among roughly 150,000 clones listed, 75% to 80% were seen once. Sequencing was performed on peripheral blood. These receptors all come from a woman aged 80 or over with acute or convalescent COVID-19.

The chain couples TRBV28 to TRBJ2-1; 9 bases match TRBD1. The CDR3 runs to 15 residues. Per the germline V gene, CDR1 is MDHEN and CDR2 is SYDVKM. The ends lost 5 bases at V and 6 bases at J; junction bases unmatched: 8. The CDR3 loop reads CASSPGTGYFNEQFF. In nucleotides, the CDR3 is TGTGCCAGCAGTCCCGGGACAGGGTATTTCAATGAGCAGTTCTTC.

The rearrangement links TRBV6-2 or TRBV6-3 to TRBJ2-1, with TRBD2 matching over 7 bases. Trimming took 5 bases from V and 9 from J; bases not matched to a gene: 10. Germline CDR1 MNHEY, CDR2 SVGEGT. The CDR3 runs to 14 residues. The CDR3 bases are TGTGCCAGCAGTGACCCGACTAGCATCGGTGAGCAGTTCTTC. Residues: CASSDPTSIGEQFF.

This clone was recorded a few times. V gene TRBV12-3 or TRBV12-4 combines with J gene TRBJ2-3, with D maybe TRBD2 (6 bases). V was trimmed by 6 bases and J by 7 bases, leaving 8 bases between them. This CDR3 has 11 amino acids. The CDR3 coding sequence is TGTGCCAGCAGCACTAGCAATACGCAGTATTTT. Protein product: CASSTSNTQYF.

This chain's CDR3 is CSVAGTANSPLHF. The CDR3 DNA follows: TGCAGCGTTGCCGGGACAGCTAATTCACCCCTCCACTTT. The V and J genes are TRBV29-1 and TRBJ1-6; TRBD1 matches at 7 bases. The CDR3 spans 13 residues. Germline CDR1 is SQVTM and CDR2 is ANQGSEA. V was pared by 4 bases and J by 6 bases, with 3 bases of the junction left unmatched.

This clone is a singleton in its sample. As DNA, the CDR3 is TGTGCCAGCGGCCCCCAAGAGACCCAGTACTTC. Protein: CASGPQETQYF. The gene calls are TRBV6-5 and TRBJ2-5; unclear D gene. The CDR3 is made up of 11 amino acids. The ends were cut back, 8 bases at V and 1 base at J, with 5 bases in the middle. Germline V gene data show CDR1 as MNHEY and CDR2 as SVGAGI.

This clone was picked up a small number of times. The chain combines TRBV18 with TRBJ1-2; 10 nucleotides agree with TRBD1. This CDR3 has 14 amino acids. V shed 3 bases, J shed 6 bases, and the junction held 4 bases outside the gene matches. The germline V gene encodes CDR1 KGHSH and CDR2 LQKENI. The chain's CDR3 is CASSPTGGTDGYTF. The CDR3 DNA sequence: TGTGCCAGCTCACCGACAGGGGGCACGGATGGCTACACCTTC.

V usage is TRBV6-2 or TRBV6-3 and J usage is TRBJ1-1; D is uncertain. Germline V gives CDR1 MNHEY, CDR2 SVGEGT. Trimming took off 5 bases at V and 1 base at J, with 5 bases between the two ends. The CDR3 spans 12 residues. In DNA, the CDR3 is TGTGCCAGCAGTACACAGAACACTGAAGCTTTCTTT. This translates into CASSTQNTEAFF.

Only one count was recorded for this clone. The V and J genes are TRBV11-2 and TRBJ2-7; 8 bases are shared with TRBD1. CDR1 is SGHAT, CDR2 FQNNGV, per germline. The trim removed 8 bases at V and 1 base at J, leaving 4 bases unmatched. This CDR3 comprises 13 residues. CDR3 amino acids: CASGTGGSYEQYF. The DNA of the CDR3 is TGTGCCAGCGGTACAGGGGGGTCCTACGAGCAGTACTTC.

The chain joins TRBV30 to TRBJ2-1; 10 bases line up with TRBD2. This CDR3 spans 13 amino acids. V was clipped by 1 base and J by 12 bases; unmatched bases: 6. Germline assignment: CDR1 GTSNPN and CDR2 SVGIG (reference sequence). This chain's CDR3 is CAWSAPSGGGQFF. In nucleotides, the CDR3 is TGTGCCTGGAGTGCGCCTAGCGGGGGTGGGCAGTTCTTC. Full variable domain (missing parts from reference TRBV30 and TRBJ2-1): SQTIHQWPATLVQPVGSPLSLECTVEGTSNPNLYWYRQAAGRGLQLLFYSVGIGQISSEVPQNLSASRPQDRQFILSSKKLLLSDSGFYLCAWSAPSGGGQFFGPGTRLTVL.

The CDR3, as DNA: TGTGCCAGCAGCACGGACAGGGGGCCTGGAAACACCATATATTTT. It encodes CASSTDRGPGNTIYF. The J gene is TRBJ1-3, the V gene TRBV11-3; 11 bases are shared with TRBD1. The CDR3 sequence is 15 residues long. CDR1 SGHNT and CDR2 YENEEA come from the germline V gene. V dropped 5 bases and J dropped 2; count of bases not matched to a gene: 2.

This sequence joins TRBV19 and TRBJ2-2, with 11 bases fitting TRBD1. The V gene's germline CDR1 is LNHDA and CDR2 SQIVND (reference sequence). This CDR3 comprises 16 residues. Trimming took 6 bases from V and 4 from J; bases not matched to a gene: 7. The DNA for the CDR3 is TGTGCCAGTAGAGCGGCCGGGACAGGGGGCACCGGGGAGCTGTTTTTT. This encodes CASRAAGTGGTGELFF. The whole variable domain, filled in from reference TRBV19 and TRBJ2-2, reads DGGITQSPKYLFRKEGQNVTLSCEQNLNHDAMYWYRQDPGQGLRLIYYSQIVNDFQKGDIAEGYSVSREKKESFPLTVTSAQKNPTAFYLCASRAAGTGGTGELFFGEGSRLTVL.

The J gene is TRBJ2-1, the V gene TRBV10-3; 7 bases are shared with TRBD2. With V trimmed by 2 bases and J by 7 bases, 2 bases remained unmatched. The germline V gene encodes CDR1 ENHRY and CDR2 SYGVKD. There are 13 residues in the CDR3. The CDR3 loop is CAISEGRGNEQFF. In DNA, the CDR3 is TGTGCCATCAGTGAGGGGCGGGGGAATGAGCAGTTCTTC.

The chain joins TRBV27 to TRBJ2-5; D might be TRBD2 (8 bases). The germline V gene encodes CDR1 MNHEY and CDR2 SMNVEV (reference sequence). V lost 0 bases, J lost 5 bases, and 16 bases lay in between. CDR3 length equals 16 residues. Here the CDR3 DNA reads TGTGCCAGCAGTTTATCGCCGGGAGGGGGCAGGGAGACCCAGTACTTC. Translating it yields CASSLSPGGGRETQYF.

This clone was counted only a few times. The J gene is TRBJ1-2, the V gene TRBV19; TRBD1 aligns across 7 bases. Germline V lookup: CDR1 LNHDA, CDR2 SQIVND (reference sequence). Trimming at V came to 4 bases and at J to 2 bases, leaving 7 bases not matched to a gene. The CDR3 contains 15 residues. The CDR3 DNA reads TGTGCCAGTAGTAGGTCCCCACAGGGGAACTATGGCTACACCTTC. Translating gives CASSRSPQGNYGYTF.

The count of this clone is one. The gene calls are TRBV9 and TRBJ1-4; 8 bases fit TRBD1. CDR1 and CDR2 (germline): SGDLS, YYNGEE. Trimming at V came to 4 bases and at J to 8 bases, leaving 7 bases not matched to a gene. The CDR3 is 14 residues long. CDR3 DNA sequence: TGTGCCAGCAGCCGCGGGACAGGACCCGAAAAACTGTTTTTT. This gives the protein CASSRGTGPEKLFF. Variable domain in full (rest from reference TRBV9 and TRBJ1-4): DSGVTQTPKHLITATGQRVTLRCSPRSGDLSVYWYQQSLDQGLQFLIQYYNGEERAKGNILERFSAQQFPDLHSELNLSSLELGDSALYFCASSRGTGPEKLFFGSGTQLSVL.

V gene TRBV2 combines with J gene TRBJ2-2, with 7 bases matching TRBD2. The J segment lost 5 bases and the V segment lost 8 bases, leaving 5 bases of the junction unmatched. The length of the CDR3 is 13 residues. Germline values: CDR1 SNHLY, CDR2 FYNNEI. The CDR3 DNA reads as TGTGCCAGCCAAGCGGGAAGGACCGGGGAGCTGTTTTTT. It is translated as CASQAGRTGELFF.

The chain combines TRBV5-6 with TRBJ2-3; possibly TRBD2 for D (5 bases). The CDR3 has 16 amino acids. Germline CDR1 reads SGHDT; CDR2 reads YYEEEE. V gave up 3 bases and J gave up 1 base, with 15 bases separating them. The CDR3 DNA reads TGTGCCAGCAGCTCACGAAAGAAGAGGGGCACAGATACGCAGTATTTT. This sequence encodes CASSSRKKRGTDTQYF.

The chain joins TRBV30 to TRBJ1-6; D perhaps matches TRBD1 (5 bases). Germline V gene sequence: CDR1 GTSNPN, CDR2 SVGIG (reference sequence). The CDR3 is 13 amino acids. Trimming left V 2 bases short and J 14 bases short, with 16 bases between. CDR3 DNA sequence: TGTGCCTGGAGTAACTCATGGGGGGACTCCCTCCACTTT. Protein sequence: CAWSNSWGDSLHF.

The chain carries TRBV14 and TRBJ1-1, with D perhaps matching TRBD1 (6 bases). Germline CDR1 reads SGHDN; CDR2 reads FVKESK. The CDR3 consists of 12 residues. The ends were cut back, 5 bases at V and 11 bases at J, with 15 bases in the middle. DNA for the CDR3: TGTGCCAGCAGCTCCGTAGGGGGATCCGCTTTCTTT. The encoded protein is CASSSVGGSAFF.

In its sample, this clone was seen a few times. The V call is TRBV11-2, the J call TRBJ2-5; 10 nucleotides match TRBD2. CDR3 length: 17 residues. CDR1 and CDR2 from the germline V gene are SGHAT and FQNNGV. V lost 5 bases to trimming and J lost 3 bases; unmatched junction nucleotides: 12. CDR3 loop: CASSPNWASGGEETQYF. The CDR3 bases are TGTGCCAGCAGCCCGAACTGGGCTAGCGGGGGAGAAGAGACCCAGTACTTC.

This clone has just a few counts. The V call is TRBV15, the J call TRBJ1-6; weak D call: TRBD1 (6 bases). Trimming removed 0 bases from V and 7 bases from J, with 13 bases in between. Germline-derived CDR1 and CDR2 are LNHNV and YYDKDF (reference sequence). The CDR3 length is 16 residues. CDR3 DNA: TGTGCCACCAGCAGAGATCCAGGGGCGATCAATTCACCCCTCCACTTT. It encodes CATSRDPGAINSPLHF.

This chain joins TRBV4-1 and TRBJ1-2; D is uncertain. From germline, CDR1 is MGHRA and CDR2 YSYEKL. The V end lost 5 bases, the J end lost 2 bases, and 3 bases lay between the germline ends. This CDR3 is 11 amino acids long. CDR3 residues: CASSSNYGYTF. CDR3 nucleotides: TGCGCCAGCAGCTCGAACTATGGCTACACCTTC.